Listed below are T cell receptor beta chains from one sample, sequenced in a study of persistence of HIV-infected CD4 T cells. These receptors lack a known antigen. Generated by immunoSEQ multiplex PCR, the TCRdb table keeps only in-frame clones and is missing some. The repertoire holds over 40,000 clones, with around three quarters as singletons. This specimen consisted of CD4+ T cells sorted from PBMCs after 18-hour stimulation, obtained from a patient who received antiretroviral therapy. All receptors come from an adult man with HIV who was CMV-seropositive. CDR3s include the opening cysteine and the closing phenylalanine or tryptophan. D genes are given only for firm matches. Size values are once, few and many counts, or a class for expanded clones, and some rows have none.

TRBV7-8	-	15	-	TRBJ2-3	TGTGCCAGCAACCTCCGCCGACTCAGGCCCCATACGCAGTATTTT	CASNLRRLRPHTQYF
TRBV3-1/TRBV3-2	-	16	-	TRBJ1-3	TGTGCCAGCAGCCATATCACAGGGTTCGGTGGAAACACCATATATTTT	CASSHITGFGGNTIYF
TRBV19	few	14	-	TRBJ2-3	TGTGCCAGTAGTATAGATCAGAGCACAGATACGCAGTATTTT	CASSIDQSTDTQYF
TRBV6-6	-	13	-	TRBJ1-5	TGTGCCAGCACCGACAGCCACAATCAGCCCCAGCATTTT	CASTDSHNQPQHF
TRBV20-1	-	15	TRBD2	TRBJ2-3	TGCAGTGCTAGTCGGCCGGGGGGGCAGCAAGATACGCAGTATTTT	CSASRPGGQQDTQYF
TRBV5-5	-	16	-	TRBJ2-7	TGTGCCAGCAGCTTAGCATTTGGACTGAGCTCCTACGAGCAGTACTTC	CASSLAFGLSSYEQYF
TRBV13	-	13	TRBD1	TRBJ1-2	TGTGCCAGCAGCCGGGACAGGGCTTTCGGCTACACCTTC	CASSRDRAFGYTF
TRBV4-2	-	15	-	TRBJ1-5	TGTGCCAGCAGCCAAGGGGACACCCTCAATCAGCCCCAGCATTTT	CASSQGDTLNQPQHF
TRBV15	-	14	-	TRBJ2-7	TGTGCCACCAGCCTAGATCGGGTTGCGCGCGAGCAGTACTTC	CATSLDRVAREQYF
TRBV19	-	16	-	TRBJ2-7	TGTGCCAGTAGTATGGGTTGGGCAGGCGCTACCTACGAGCAGTACTTC	CASSMGWAGATYEQYF
TRBV29-1	-	14	TRBD2	TRBJ2-7	TGCAGCGTAGCGGGGACTAGCGTCAACTCCGAGCAGTACTTC	CSVAGTSVNSEQYF
TRBV27	-	15	-	TRBJ1-3	TGTGCCAGCAGTCCTCACCGGACGTCGGGAAACACCATATATTTT	CASSPHRTSGNTIYF
TRBV15	once	13	-	TRBJ2-1	TGTGCCACCAAGACTGGCTCCTACAATGAGCAGTTCTTC	CATKTGSYNEQFF
TRBV18	-	16	TRBD1	TRBJ1-3	TGTGCCAGCTCCCCCTTCCAGGGGGAGACTGGAAACACCATATATTTT	CASSPFQGETGNTIYF
TRBV30	-	14	-	TRBJ1-2	TGTGCCTGGAGTCCGAACTTCCGGGACTATGGCTACACCTTC	CAWSPNFRDYGYTF
TRBV19	-	11	-	TRBJ2-1	TGTGCCAGTAGTGCCTCGAATGAGCAGTTCTTC	CASSASNEQFF
TRBV27	-	18	-	TRBJ2-6	TGTGCCAGCAGTTTATATCCGCCGTTGGGCTCTGGGGCCAACGTCCTGACTTTC	CASSLYPPLGSGANVLTF